Below, 15 T cell receptor beta chains from the same sample are listed, as sequenced in a study of draining lymph node invasion in breast cancer. Sorting for CD4+ CD45RA- CD25high cells yielded memory regulatory T cells. TCRdb called the bulk RNA-seq reads again in MiXCR, with one record for every CDR3 protein. Counted here are some 320 distinct CDR3 sequences, about 25% occurring once; the ten biggest clones make up around 20%. The material sequenced was sorted memory Tregs from the tumor. The receptors were sampled from a female donor with luminal breast cancer.

The chain combines TRBV3-1 with TRBJ1-2, with a possible D match to TRBD1 (5 bases). The CDR3 totals 15 residues. The germline V gene encodes CDR1 LGHDT and CDR2 YNNKEL (reference sequence). Trimming removed 3 bases at V and 6 bases at J, with 17 bases between. CDR3 in amino acids: CASSHNQDTRHGYTF. The DNA for the CDR3 is TGTGCCAGCAGCCACAACCAGGACACTAGGCATGGCTACACCTTC. Based on the CDR3 plus reference TRBV3-1 and TRBJ1-2, the full variable domain is DTAVSQTPKYLVTQMGNDKSIKCEQNLGHDTMYWYKQDSKKFLKIMFSYNNKELIINETVPNRFSPKSPDKAHLNLHINSLELGDSAVYFCASSHNQDTRHGYTFGSGTRLTVV.

This chain uses TRBV15 with TRBJ1-2; possible D gene TRBD1, 6 bases. The CDR3 spans 13 residues. V gave up 1 base and J gave up 3 bases, with 6 bases separating them. The germline V gene encodes CDR1 LNHNV and CDR2 YYDKDF (reference sequence). The CDR3, as DNA: TGTGCCACCAGCAGAGGGACAGACTATGGCTACACCTTC. It is translated as CATSRGTDYGYTF.

This clonotype was counted between two and nine times. The DNA of the CDR3 is TGTGCCAGCAGTGTGGAAGTCCGTTTGGCTGAAGCTTTCTTT. It codes for CASSVEVRLAEAFF. This chain links TRBV6-1 with TRBJ1-1; D unresolved. Trimming took off 4 bases at V and 6 bases at J, with 15 bases between the two ends. Germline values: CDR1 MNHNS, CDR2 SASEGT. This CDR3 contains 14 residues.

This clonotype was detected a few times. V is TRBV4-1 and J is TRBJ2-3; TRBD2 matches at 7 bases. This CDR3 is built from 14 residues. The germline V gene has CDR1 MGHRA and CDR2 YSYEKL. V was clipped by 3 bases and J by 4 bases; unmatched bases: 4. The CDR3 spells CASSHGGGADTQYF. The CDR3 nucleotides are TGCGCCAGCAGCCACGGTGGGGGGGCAGATACGCAGTATTTT.

This clonotype was counted between two and nine times. The chain links TRBV7-9 to TRBJ1-1, with no clear D. V lost 4 bases, J lost 3 bases, and 12 bases lay in between. CDR3 length: 14 residues. Germline V gene sequence: CDR1 SEHNR, CDR2 FQNEAQ (reference sequence). The DNA for the CDR3 is TGTGCCAGCAGCTCCACCGGACGGTACACTGAAGCTTTCTTT. Amino acid sequence: CASSSTGRYTEAFF.

In this sample, this clonotype turned up a few times. This rearrangement joins TRBV20-1 to TRBJ1-5; 8 bases are a match to TRBD1. Unmatched junction bases numbered 6, after V lost 3 bases and J lost 2 bases. Germline V CDR1 and CDR2: DFQATT, SNEGSKA (reference sequence). The CDR3 covers 15 residues. CDR3 sequence: CSARVGTGGNQPQHF. CDR3 nucleotides: TGCAGTGCTAGGGTTGGGACAGGCGGCAATCAGCCCCAGCATTTT.

In its sample, this clonotype is large. The chain couples TRBV20-1 to TRBJ2-1; 8 positions match TRBD2. Germline trimming cut 1 base from V and 5 bases from J; bases unmatched to any gene: 1. This CDR3 has 13 residues. CDR1 and CDR2 from the germline V gene are DFQATT and SNEGSKA (reference sequence). This chain's CDR3 is CSARAGGDNEQFF. As DNA, the CDR3 is TGCAGTGCTAGAGCCGGGGGGGACAATGAGCAGTTCTTC.

The chain combines TRBV10-3 with TRBJ1-1; D is unresolved. The CDR3 loop spans 13 amino acids. Germline CDR1 reads ENHRY; CDR2 reads SYGVKD. Trimming shortened V by 4 bases and J by 5 bases, and 11 bases separated the two germline ends. CDR3: CAISGIRATEAFF. In DNA, the CDR3 is TGTGCCATCAGTGGTATACGCGCGACTGAAGCTTTCTTT.

The rearrangement joins TRBV18 to TRBJ2-1; D unclear. Trimming took 0 bases from V and 6 from J, leaving 18 bases between them. Germline loops: CDR1 KGHSH, CDR2 LQKENI. CDR3 size: 17 residues. The CDR3 DNA sequence: TGTGCCAGCTCACCACCTTTTTTGAGACCTTTTGGCAATGAGCAGTTCTTC. As protein: CASSPPFLRPFGNEQFF. The entire variable domain, with the rest obtained from reference TRBV18 and TRBJ2-1, is as follows: NAGVMQNPRHLVRRRGQEARLRCSPMKGHSHVYWYRQLPEEGLKFMVYLQKENIIDESGMPKERFSAEFPKEGPSILRIQQVVRGDSAAYFCASSPPFLRPFGNEQFFGPGTRLTVL.

In nucleotides, the CDR3 is TGTGCCAGCAGTTTAGTGGGACAGGGTTCCTATAATTCACCCCTCCACTTT. Translation gives CASSLVGQGSYNSPLHF. V and J are TRBV27 and TRBJ1-6, with 9 nucleotides matching TRBD1. Per the germline V gene, CDR1 is MNHEY and CDR2 is SMNVEV (reference sequence). Trimming removed 2 bases from V and 1 base from J; junction bases left unmatched: 3. CDR3 length: 17 residues.

The chain employs TRBV7-9 and TRBJ2-1; D is possibly TRBD2 (5 bases). The CDR3 length is 12 residues. V was trimmed by 2 bases and J by 9 bases, leaving 8 bases between them. CDR1 SEHNR and CDR2 FQNEAQ come from the germline V gene (reference sequence). This chain's CDR3 is CASSLIRGEQFF. The DNA for the CDR3 is TGTGCCAGCAGCTTAATCCGGGGTGAGCAGTTCTTC.

The chain combines TRBV15 with TRBJ2-5; tentatively, D is TRBD1 (6 bases). Trimming took off 8 bases at V and 6 bases at J, with 16 bases between the two ends. The CDR3 runs 13 residues. Germline loops: CDR1 LNHNV, CDR2 YYDKDF (reference sequence). The CDR3 loop reads CATRPPQGKTQYF. The DNA of the CDR3 is TGTGCCACCCGTCCCCCGCAGGGGAAGACCCAGTACTTC.

The chain employs TRBV20-1 and TRBJ1-2, with D tentatively TRBD1 (5 bases). The V and J ends lost 5 bases and 7 bases respectively, with 23 bases between them. Germline-derived CDR1 and CDR2 are DFQATT and SNEGSKA (reference sequence). This CDR3 region has 15 residues. DNA for the CDR3: TGCAGTGCTGCATCCCCCGGGACGAGTACGGGTGGCTACACCTTC. This codes for CSAASPGTSTGGYTF.

This clonotype was seen more than once but under ten times. This chain joins TRBV2 and TRBJ2-7, with D possibly being TRBD2 (6 bases). This CDR3 comprises 13 residues. Germline V gene data show CDR1 as SNHLY and CDR2 as FYNNEI. The V gene lost 4 bases and the J gene lost 5 bases, with 12 bases spanning the gap. The chain's CDR3 is CASSGRGGHEQYV. For the CDR3, the DNA is TGTGCCAGCAGTGGCCGTGGAGGGCACGAGCAGTACGTC.

The V gene is TRBV19, the J gene TRBJ2-6; D is perhaps TRBD2 (6 bases). V was cut by 8 bases and J by 0 bases, with 14 bases left in between. The CDR3 spans 16 residues. The germline V gene has CDR1 LNHDA and CDR2 SQIVND (reference sequence). CDR3 protein: CASRGTANSGANVLTF. The CDR3 bases are TGTGCCAGTCGCGGGACCGCGAACTCTGGGGCCAACGTCCTGACTTTC.